The 19 T cell receptor beta chains below all came from one sample that was sequenced in a study of response to subunit inactivated influenza vaccine. MiXCR, run by TCRdb on the RT-PCR reads, gives a single entry per CDR3 protein. The sample shows just under 250,000 distinct CDR3 sequences, 9.5% to 15% of them seen only once. The sequenced sample was non-naive T cells sorted from PBMCs, obtained approximately 15 days before vaccination. The receptors here all came from a man aged 45 to 65 who received an inactivated influenza vaccine.

The CDR3 spells CASSVGTVPQETQYF. CDR3 sequence (DNA): TGTGCCAGCAGCGTAGGGACAGTGCCCCAAGAGACCCAGTACTTC. The rearrangement uses TRBV9 and TRBJ2-5; TRBD1 might be the D (6 bases). V was cut by 0 bases and J by 1 base, with 10 bases left in between. The CDR3 loop spans 15 amino acids. Germline CDR1 and CDR2: SGDLS and YYNGEE.

This clonotype was seen repeatedly, ten times or more. The chain combines TRBV15 with TRBJ2-7; unclear D gene. The V gene's germline CDR1 is LNHNV and CDR2 YYDKDF (reference sequence). Trimming stripped 1 base from V and 4 bases from J, with 8 bases between. This CDR3 contains 13 residues. The CDR3 loop reads CATSRGRLYEQYF. Written as DNA, the CDR3 is TGTGCCACCAGCAGAGGCAGGTTATACGAGCAGTACTTC.

The chain is built from TRBV11-2 and TRBJ2-4; a weak D match, TRBD1 (7 bases). V lost 2 bases and J 6 bases, leaving 26 bases between the germline ends. The V gene's germline CDR1 is SGHAT and CDR2 FQNNGV. The CDR3 length is 19 residues. The chain's CDR3 is CASSLRSGGSSLLINIQYF. CDR3 DNA: TGTGCCAGCAGCTTAAGGTCAGGGGGGTCTTCCCTCCTCATAAACATTCAGTACTTC.

This chain connects TRBV3-1 to TRBJ2-1, with D tentatively TRBD1 or TRBD2 (6 bases each). This CDR3 comprises 15 residues. Trimming left V 11 bases short and J 2 bases short, with 19 bases between. CDR1 and CDR2 from the germline V gene are LGHDT and YNNKEL (reference sequence). CDR3: CAAGKGGFTYNEQFF. DNA for the CDR3: TGTGCCGCGGGAAAAGGGGGTTTCACCTACAATGAGCAGTTCTTC.

This clonotype was counted once. V and J are TRBV29-1 and TRBJ2-5; the D gene could be TRBD1 or TRBD2 (6 bases each). The CDR3 sequence is 15 residues long. Trimming shortened V by 6 bases and J by 5 bases, and 22 bases separated the two germline ends. Germline V gives CDR1 SQVTM, CDR2 ANQGSEA. The CDR3 DNA reads TGCAGCGTGAACGATGTTACAGGGAGGCTGGAGACCCAGTACTTC. Its translation is CSVNDVTGRLETQYF.

The chain couples TRBV12-3 or TRBV12-4 to TRBJ1-3, with D possibly matching TRBD1 (6 bases). V lost 2 bases to trimming and J lost 8 bases, with 13 bases between them. The CDR3 is 14 residues long. CDR3 bases: TGTGCCAGCAGTTTAAGGGACAACGCGGACACCATATATTTT. This translates into CASSLRDNADTIYF.

This clonotype was seen more than once but under ten times. CDR3 sequence (DNA): TGTGCCTGGAGTTTCGAGGGGAGATTTAATTCACCCCTCCACTTT. Amino acids: CAWSFEGRFNSPLHF. The chain joins TRBV30 to TRBJ1-6, with D possibly matching TRBD1 (5 bases). Germline CDR1 GTSNPN, CDR2 SVGIG (reference sequence). The CDR3 extends over 15 amino acids. V lost 2 bases and J 6 bases, leaving 14 bases between the germline ends. The entire variable domain, with the rest obtained from reference TRBV30 and TRBJ1-6, is as follows: SQTIHQWPATLVQPVGSPLSLECTVEGTSNPNLYWYRQAAGRGLQLLFYSVGIGQISSEVPQNLSASRPQDRQFILSSKKLLLSDSGFYLCAWSFEGRFNSPLHFGNGTRLTVT.

This clonotype has a single count. The chain employs TRBV29-1 and TRBJ2-3; D is possibly TRBD2 (5 bases). The CDR3 has 15 amino acids. V lost 4 bases to trimming and J lost 2 bases, with 16 bases between them. CDR1 is SQVTM and CDR2 is ANQGSEA in the germline V gene. The CDR3 spells CSVGCRAEHTDTQYF. CDR3 in DNA: TGCAGCGTTGGATGCAGAGCGGAGCACACAGATACGCAGTATTTT.

V gene TRBV7-2 combines with J gene TRBJ2-4; D is possibly TRBD2 (6 bases). The CDR3 has 14 amino acids. The germline V and J ends were trimmed by 1 base and 5 bases, with 9 bases remaining between them. Germline CDR1 is SGHTA and CDR2 is FQGNSA. The CDR3 is CASSLGPGENIQYF. DNA for the CDR3: TGTGCCAGCAGCTTAGGCCCGGGGGAAAACATTCAGTACTTC.

This chain joins TRBV20-1 and TRBJ2-7, with D possibly TRBD1 on 6 matching bases. V shed 1 base and J shed 4 bases, with 17 bases lying between them. This CDR3 is 15 amino acids long. Germline loops: CDR1 DFQATT, CDR2 SNEGSKA (reference sequence). This chain's CDR3 is CSARAGGQRPYEQYF. As DNA, the CDR3 is TGCAGTGCTAGAGCCGGCGGACAGAGGCCTTACGAGCAGTACTTC.

This clonotype was observed a few times. The chain links TRBV24-1 to TRBJ2-7; TRBD1 matches at 7 bases. After removal of 3 bases from V and 5 bases from J, the junction contained 9 bases not matched to a gene. This CDR3 spans 15 amino acids. Per germline, CDR1 KGHDR and CDR2 SFDVKD. The CDR3 here is CATSDPSRGGHEQYF. CDR3 in DNA: TGTGCCACCAGTGATCCTTCTAGAGGGGGCCACGAGCAGTACTTC.

This clonotype has just a few counts. The rearrangement links TRBV3-1 to TRBJ1-1; TRBD1 might be the D (6 bases). This CDR3 region has 15 residues. Per germline, CDR1 LGHDT and CDR2 YNNKEL (reference sequence). V was clipped by 5 bases and J by 3 bases, with 16 bases between them. The chain's CDR3 is CASSSGAQGHTEAFF. In DNA form, the CDR3 reads TGTGCCAGCAGCTCCGGGGCACAGGGCCACACTGAAGCTTTCTTT. Supplemented by reference TRBV3-1 and TRBJ1-1, the full variable domain reads DTAVSQTPKYLVTQMGNDKSIKCEQNLGHDTMYWYKQDSKKFLKIMFSYNNKELIINETVPNRFSPKSPDKAHLNLHINSLELGDSAVYFCASSSGAQGHTEAFFGQGTRLTVV.

This clonotype was recorded many times. Here the CDR3 DNA reads TGCAGCGTTCTCGGGACAGGGTACGAGCAGTACTTC. This gives the protein CSVLGTGYEQYF. The rearrangement uses TRBV29-1 and TRBJ2-7, with TRBD1 matching 9 bases. Trimming at V came to 5 bases and at J to 4 bases, leaving 3 bases not matched to a gene. The CDR3 contains 12 residues. The V gene's germline CDR1 is SQVTM and CDR2 ANQGSEA.

This clonotype was detected ten times or more. The V and J genes are TRBV12-3 or TRBV12-4 and TRBJ2-3, with 8 bases that match TRBD2. The CDR3 spans 15 residues. Trimming took 3 bases from V and 3 from J; bases not matched to a gene: 5. For the CDR3, the DNA is TGTGCCAGCAGTTTTCAGCGGGGGAGGACAGATACGCAGTATTTT. This translates into CASSFQRGRTDTQYF.

In this sample, this clonotype turned up many times. V gene TRBV7-8 combines with J gene TRBJ2-1; 9 bases align to TRBD2. This CDR3 comprises 15 residues. The junction had 6 bases not matched to a gene; V was cut back by 9 bases and J by 0 bases. CDR1 and CDR2 (germline): SGHVS, FQNEAQ. CDR3 DNA sequence: TGTGCCAGTAAGACTAGCGGAAGCTCCTACAATGAGCAGTTCTTC. This translates into CASKTSGSSYNEQFF.

The V gene is TRBV21-1, the J gene TRBJ2-1. TRBV21-1 is marked as a pseudogene. This CDR3 comprises 13 residues. The CDR3 protein is CASSKERYNEQFF. The CDR3 DNA is TGTGCCAGCAGCAAAGAGCGCTACAATGAGCAGTTCTTC.

This clonotype was found a few times. This rearrangement joins TRBV6-2 or TRBV6-3 to TRBJ2-2; 8 bases map to TRBD2. Unmatched junction bases numbered 6, after V lost 6 bases and J lost 0 bases. The germline CDR1 and CDR2 sequences are MNHEY and SVGEGT. This CDR3 region has 16 residues. CDR3 region: CASRHKTSANTGELFF. The CDR3, as DNA: TGTGCCAGCAGACATAAGACTAGCGCGAACACCGGGGAGCTGTTTTTT.

There are many counts of this clonotype. The gene calls are TRBV20-1 and TRBJ1-6; possible D gene TRBD1, 5 bases. V dropped 0 bases and J dropped 7 bases, with 13 bases sitting between them. CDR1 is DFQATT, CDR2 SNEGSKA, per germline (reference sequence). The CDR3 runs 15 residues. The CDR3 coding sequence is TGCAGTGCTAGAGATTACCAGGGTGGGAATTCACCCCTCCACTTT. It specifies CSARDYQGGNSPLHF.

The V call is TRBV5-1, the J call TRBJ2-7, with TRBD2 identical over 8 bases. Per germline, CDR1 SGHRS and CDR2 YFSETQ. V gave up 0 bases and J gave up 2 bases; unmatched junction bases: 4. This CDR3 contains 15 residues. The CDR3 DNA reads as TGCGCCAGCAGCTTGGGAGGTAGCGGGGCCTACGAGCAGTACTTC. This translates into CASSLGGSGAYEQYF.